This TCR beta chain was captured in a study of T cell repertoires in cytomegalovirus infection. Germline V CDR1 and CDR2: DFQATT, SNEGSKA (reference sequence). Deletions cut 0 bases from V and 5 bases from J, with 19 bases between. The CDR3 contains 16 residues. TCRdb called the reads again in MiXCR, with one record for every CDR3 protein. Among approximately 110,000 distinct CDR3 sequences listed, about 31% were seen once. About this clonotype itself: Its antigen is undetermined.

The chain carries TRBV20-1 and TRBJ2-5; D may be TRBD1 (5 bases). The origin of this receptor is a human donor in good health (CMV status not recorded). Some clones in this sample may be carry-over from other donors' samples. The sequencing used CD8+ T cells from cultured PBMCs, collected from culture after CMV antigen stimulation. This CDR3 is CSARDPTRTILETQYF. CDR3 nucleotide sequence: TGCAGTGCTAGAGATCCTACCCGGACAATCTTGGAGACCCAGTACTTC.